These T cell receptor beta chains were read from a single sample in a study of neurological immune-mediated disorders. TCRdb re-analysed the 5' RACE reads in MiXCR, keeping a single row per CDR3 protein. The sample records about 50,000 distinct CDR3 sequences, roughly 17% being singletons. The sample consisted of PBMCs. These receptors came from a man aged 55 to 70 in good health. Each CDR3 is given with its conserved first and last residue. The order of the fields is clone size, J gene, V gene, D gene, CDR3 protein, CDR3 DNA. The D gene is left open where the match is weak. The listing skips clone size in some rows; elsewhere it reads once, few, many or a size class.

clone_size: .
j_call: TRBJ2-4
v_call: TRBV5-1
d_call: .
cdr3_aa: CASSPDTGNNIQYF
cdr3_nt: TGCGCCAGCAGCCCTGACACAGGGAACAACATTCAGTACTTC

clone_size: many
j_call: TRBJ2-1
v_call: TRBV7-9
d_call: .
cdr3_aa: CASSLASGEAYEQFF
cdr3_nt: TGTGCCAGCAGCTTAGCTTCGGGAGAGGCGTATGAGCAGTTCTTC

clone_size: many
j_call: TRBJ2-5
v_call: TRBV29-1
d_call: .
cdr3_aa: CSVRTGFQETQYF
cdr3_nt: TGCAGCGTGCGTACAGGATTCCAAGAGACCCAGTACTTC

clone_size: many
j_call: TRBJ2-7
v_call: TRBV7-2
d_call: .
cdr3_aa: CASSLVRTATYEQYF
cdr3_nt: TGTGCCAGCAGCTTAGTACGGACGGCGACCTACGAGCAGTACTTC

clone_size: many
j_call: TRBJ2-7
v_call: TRBV20-1
d_call: .
cdr3_aa: CSASGDRVYEQYF
cdr3_nt: TGCAGTGCTAGTGGCGACCGAGTCTACGAGCAGTACTTC

clone_size: .
j_call: TRBJ2-1
v_call: TRBV6-4
d_call: TRBD1
cdr3_aa: CASSRGLALSYNEQFF
cdr3_nt: TGTGCCAGCTCTAGGGGGCTAGCCCTTTCCTACAATGAGCAGTTCTTC

clone_size: many
j_call: TRBJ1-4
v_call: TRBV4-2
d_call: .
cdr3_aa: CASNRGGGNEKLFF
cdr3_nt: TGTGCCAGCAACCGAGGGGGAGGGAATGAAAAACTGTTTTTT

clone_size: many
j_call: TRBJ2-5
v_call: TRBV10-3
d_call: TRBD1
cdr3_aa: CAVQDRGLGETQYF
cdr3_nt: TGTGCCGTCCAAGACAGGGGGCTAGGGGAGACCCAGTACTTC

clone_size: .
j_call: TRBJ1-3
v_call: TRBV6-1
d_call: .
cdr3_aa: CASSDPGDTGNTIYF
cdr3_nt: TGTGCCAGCAGTGATCCAGGGGACACCGGAAACACCATATATTTT

clone_size: many
j_call: TRBJ1-2
v_call: TRBV7-8
d_call: .
cdr3_aa: CASSLGAGNYGYTF
cdr3_nt: TGTGCCAGCAGCTTAGGGGCAGGGAACTATGGCTACACCTTC

clone_size: many
j_call: TRBJ2-7
v_call: TRBV7-2
d_call: .
cdr3_aa: CASSPKTGEAYEQYF
cdr3_nt: TGTGCCAGCAGCCCTAAAACAGGGGAGGCCTACGAGCAGTACTTC

clone_size: many
j_call: TRBJ2-5
v_call: TRBV5-5
d_call: TRBD1
cdr3_aa: CASSLRIQGSQETQYF
cdr3_nt: TGTGCCAGCAGCCTTCGAATACAGGGGTCCCAAGAGACCCAGTACTTC

clone_size: many
j_call: TRBJ1-1
v_call: TRBV7-8
d_call: .
cdr3_aa: CASSLERRSEAFF
cdr3_nt: TGTGCCAGCAGCTTGGAACGAAGGAGCGAAGCTTTCTTT

clone_size: once
j_call: TRBJ2-1
v_call: TRBV20-1
d_call: .
cdr3_aa: CSARDLRRVSNEQFF
cdr3_nt: TGCAGTGCTAGAGATCTCCGCAGGGTGTCGAATGAGCAGTTCTTC

clone_size: once
j_call: TRBJ2-7
v_call: TRBV3-1
d_call: .
cdr3_aa: CASSQQGKTYEQYF
cdr3_nt: TGTGCCAGCAGCCAACAGGGGAAGACCTACGAGCAGTACTTC

clone_size: many
j_call: TRBJ1-2
v_call: TRBV10-3
d_call: TRBD1
cdr3_aa: CAITPDREGSGYTF
cdr3_nt: TGTGCCATCACTCCGGACAGGGAGGGGAGTGGCTACACCTTC

clone_size: many
j_call: TRBJ2-1
v_call: TRBV20-1
d_call: TRBD2
cdr3_aa: CSARDPTSGAYNEQFF
cdr3_nt: TGCAGTGCTAGAGATCCCACTAGCGGAGCCTACAATGAGCAGTTCTTC

clone_size: many
j_call: TRBJ1-5
v_call: TRBV30
d_call: .
cdr3_aa: CAWSKGSNQPQHF
cdr3_nt: TGTGCCTGGAGTAAAGGCAGCAATCAGCCCCAGCATTTT

clone_size: .
j_call: TRBJ1-2
v_call: TRBV28
d_call: .
cdr3_aa: CASSSQRTVTPYGYTF
cdr3_nt: TGTGCCAGCAGTTCCCAAAGGACAGTCACCCCCTATGGCTACACCTTC

clone_size: .
j_call: TRBJ2-5
v_call: TRBV3-1
d_call: TRBD2
cdr3_aa: CASSQGLANQETQYF
cdr3_nt: TGTGCCAGCAGCCAAGGACTAGCGAACCAAGAGACCCAGTACTTC

clone_size: many
j_call: TRBJ2-7
v_call: TRBV7-8
d_call: .
cdr3_aa: CASSLSRDFASYEQYF
cdr3_nt: TGTGCCAGCAGCTTATCCCGCGATTTTGCCTCCTACGAGCAGTACTTC

clone_size: many
j_call: TRBJ2-1
v_call: TRBV9
d_call: .
cdr3_aa: CASSVASAPGVSEQFF
cdr3_nt: TGTGCCAGCAGCGTAGCTAGCGCGCCCGGCGTGAGTGAGCAGTTCTTC

clone_size: many
j_call: TRBJ2-7
v_call: TRBV10-3
d_call: TRBD2
cdr3_aa: CAISDPGGTYEQYF
cdr3_nt: TGTGCCATCAGTGACCCGGGGGGGACCTACGAGCAGTACTTC

clone_size: many
j_call: TRBJ2-7
v_call: TRBV5-1
d_call: TRBD1
cdr3_aa: CASRTGQGSKQYF
cdr3_nt: TGCGCCAGCAGGACGGGACAGGGGAGTAAGCAGTACTTC

clone_size: many
j_call: TRBJ2-7
v_call: TRBV6-5
d_call: .
cdr3_aa: CASSSRSDWAGEQYF
cdr3_nt: TGTGCCAGCAGTTCCCGATCAGACTGGGCTGGGGAGCAGTACTTC

clone_size: .
j_call: TRBJ1-4
v_call: TRBV29-1
d_call: TRBD1
cdr3_aa: CSVSSGGDVEKLFF
cdr3_nt: TGCAGCGTGTCCTCAGGGGGCGATGTCGAAAAACTGTTTTTT

clone_size: many
j_call: TRBJ2-5
v_call: TRBV20-1
d_call: TRBD2
cdr3_aa: CSARDPGLAGGKETQYF
cdr3_nt: TGCAGTGCTAGAGATCCCGGACTAGCGGGAGGGAAAGAGACCCAGTACTTC

clone_size: many
j_call: TRBJ2-7
v_call: TRBV3-1
d_call: .
cdr3_aa: CASSQPGHVYEQYF
cdr3_nt: TGTGCCAGCAGCCAACCCGGACACGTCTACGAGCAGTACTTC

clone_size: many
j_call: TRBJ2-7
v_call: TRBV27
d_call: TRBD1
cdr3_aa: CASSSTGEYYEQYF
cdr3_nt: TGTGCCAGCAGTTCGACAGGGGAATACTACGAGCAGTACTTC

clone_size: many
j_call: TRBJ2-1
v_call: TRBV24-1
d_call: .
cdr3_aa: CATSAMWAGNNEQFF
cdr3_nt: TGTGCCACCAGTGCCATGTGGGCGGGGAACAATGAGCAGTTCTTC

clone_size: many
j_call: TRBJ1-2
v_call: TRBV29-1
d_call: .
cdr3_aa: CSVRAGFNYGYTF
cdr3_nt: TGCAGCGTGAGGGCAGGGTTCAACTATGGCTACACCTTC

clone_size: many
j_call: TRBJ2-3
v_call: TRBV7-6
d_call: .
cdr3_aa: CASSLGVQDSDTQYF
cdr3_nt: TGTGCCAGCAGCTTAGGTGTGCAGGACTCAGATACGCAGTATTTT

clone_size: many
j_call: TRBJ1-5
v_call: TRBV20-1
d_call: .
cdr3_aa: CSASTVNQPQHF
cdr3_nt: TGCAGTGCTAGTACAGTCAATCAGCCCCAGCATTTT

clone_size: many
j_call: TRBJ2-2
v_call: TRBV7-2
d_call: TRBD2
cdr3_aa: CASSRSQAGGRTGELFF
cdr3_nt: TGTGCCAGCAGTCGATCACAAGCGGGAGGGCGCACCGGGGAGCTGTTTTTT

clone_size: many
j_call: TRBJ2-3
v_call: TRBV5-5
d_call: TRBD2
cdr3_aa: CASSLGTSGSTDTQYF
cdr3_nt: TGTGCCAGCAGCTTGGGGACTAGCGGTAGCACAGATACGCAGTATTTT

clone_size: many
j_call: TRBJ2-5
v_call: TRBV20-1
d_call: .
cdr3_aa: CSARTTGLQTQYF
cdr3_nt: TGCAGTGCTAGAACAACAGGGTTGCAGACCCAGTACTTC

clone_size: few
j_call: TRBJ2-7
v_call: TRBV18
d_call: TRBD2
cdr3_aa: CASSPWASGRGEQYF
cdr3_nt: TGTGCCAGCTCACCATGGGCTAGCGGGAGGGGAGAGCAGTACTTC

clone_size: many
j_call: TRBJ2-7
v_call: TRBV10-3
d_call: TRBD1
cdr3_aa: CAISDSGGVYEQYF
cdr3_nt: TGTGCCATCAGTGACTCAGGGGGCGTATACGAGCAGTACTTC

clone_size: many
j_call: TRBJ2-7
v_call: TRBV5-5
d_call: .
cdr3_aa: CASSLEAGPSYEQYF
cdr3_nt: TGTGCCAGCAGCTTGGAGGCGGGGCCATCCTACGAGCAGTACTTC

clone_size: few
j_call: TRBJ2-3
v_call: TRBV2
d_call: .
cdr3_aa: CAPRVLRTDTQYF
cdr3_nt: TGTGCCCCCAGGGTGTTAAGAACAGATACGCAGTATTTT

clone_size: many
j_call: TRBJ2-2
v_call: TRBV28
d_call: .
cdr3_aa: CASKGQNTGELFF
cdr3_nt: TGTGCCAGCAAAGGACAAAACACCGGGGAGCTGTTTTTT

clone_size: many
j_call: TRBJ2-3
v_call: TRBV20-1
d_call: TRBD1
cdr3_aa: CSARQGAGDTQYF
cdr3_nt: TGCAGTGCTAGACAGGGGGCCGGGGATACGCAGTATTTT

clone_size: many
j_call: TRBJ2-7
v_call: TRBV5-1
d_call: TRBD1
cdr3_aa: CASSSRQGSEQYF
cdr3_nt: TGCGCCAGCAGTTCAAGACAGGGTTCCGAGCAGTACTTC

clone_size: many
j_call: TRBJ1-6
v_call: TRBV9
d_call: .
cdr3_aa: CASSPFSGGYSPLHF
cdr3_nt: TGTGCCAGCAGCCCCTTTTCGGGGGGTTATTCACCCCTCCACTTT

clone_size: many
j_call: TRBJ2-5
v_call: TRBV25-1
d_call: .
cdr3_aa: CASSEVLRGPQYF
cdr3_nt: TGTGCCAGCAGTGAAGTCTTGCGTGGACCCCAGTACTTC

clone_size: many
j_call: TRBJ2-5
v_call: TRBV10-3
d_call: .
cdr3_aa: CAISEGREVVKTQYF
cdr3_nt: TGTGCCATCAGTGAAGGCAGGGAAGTAGTGAAGACCCAGTACTTC

clone_size: many
j_call: TRBJ2-7
v_call: TRBV5-6
d_call: TRBD1
cdr3_aa: CASSSGTGLTYEQYF
cdr3_nt: TGTGCCAGCAGCTCCGGGACAGGATTGACCTACGAGCAGTACTTC

clone_size: .
j_call: TRBJ2-5
v_call: TRBV28
d_call: .
cdr3_aa: CASSHREDWGAKETQYF
cdr3_nt: TGTGCCAGCAGCCACCGGGAAGATTGGGGGGCGAAAGAGACCCAGTACTTC

clone_size: few
j_call: TRBJ2-5
v_call: TRBV7-9
d_call: .
cdr3_aa: CASSRPLTEGQETQYF
cdr3_nt: TGTGCCAGCAGCCGCCCTTTAACGGAGGGCCAAGAGACCCAGTACTTC

clone_size: .
j_call: TRBJ1-1
v_call: TRBV14
d_call: .
cdr3_aa: CANIQTTNTEAFF
cdr3_nt: TGTGCCAACATCCAAACGACCAACACTGAAGCTTTCTTT